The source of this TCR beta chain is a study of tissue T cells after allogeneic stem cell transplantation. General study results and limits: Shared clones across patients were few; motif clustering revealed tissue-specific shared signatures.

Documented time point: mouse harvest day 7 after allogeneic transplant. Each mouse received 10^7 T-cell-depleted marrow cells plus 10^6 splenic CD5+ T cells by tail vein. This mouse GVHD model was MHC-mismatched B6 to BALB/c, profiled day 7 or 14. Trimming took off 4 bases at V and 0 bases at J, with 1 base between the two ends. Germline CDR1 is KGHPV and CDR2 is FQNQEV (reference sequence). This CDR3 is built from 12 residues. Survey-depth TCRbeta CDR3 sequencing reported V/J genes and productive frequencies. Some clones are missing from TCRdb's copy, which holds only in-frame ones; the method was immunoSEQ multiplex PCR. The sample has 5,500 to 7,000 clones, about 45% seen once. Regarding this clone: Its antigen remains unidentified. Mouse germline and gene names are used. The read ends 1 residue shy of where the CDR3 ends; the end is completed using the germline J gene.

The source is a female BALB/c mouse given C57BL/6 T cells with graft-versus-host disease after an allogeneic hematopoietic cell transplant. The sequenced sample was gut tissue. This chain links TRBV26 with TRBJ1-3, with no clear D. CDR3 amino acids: CASSPSGNTLYF. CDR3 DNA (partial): TGTGCCAGCAGTCCTTCTGGAAATACGCTCTAT.